A single TCR beta chain is shown here with its context. TCRdb's copy holds only in-frame clones and misses some; the assay was immunoSEQ multiplex PCR. This sample has about 76,000 clones, with roughly 70% found just once. The data are from a study of blood T cell repertoires in COVID-19. Study summary: PBMCs, B-cell-depleted T cells, or T cells provided the cDNA or gDNA that made up the material.

This CDR3 comprises 15 residues. Germline V gene data show CDR1 as SGHNT and CDR2 as YYREEE (reference sequence). V lost 5 bases to trimming and J lost 0 bases; unmatched junction nucleotides: 6. The chain carries TRBV5-4 and TRBJ2-7, with 9 positions matching TRBD2. The sequencing input was peripheral blood. This TCR derives from a man between 65 and 79 years old with acute or convalescent COVID-19. The CDR3 DNA reads as TGTGCCAGCAGACCGGCGGGAGGGATCTCCTACGAGCAGTACTTC. As protein: CASRPAGGISYEQYF.